This TCR beta chain was sequenced during a study of blood T cell repertoires in COVID-19. Overall study context: Sites in the United States, Italy and Spain provided acute and convalescent COVID-19 samples. PBMCs, B-cell-depleted T cells, or T cells provided the cDNA or gDNA that made up the material.

Original processing notes: Amplification of reference gene primers provided the estimated nucleated cell counts. Using immunoSEQ multiplex PCR, the repertoire was profiled, and TCRdb retains in-frame clones only, with some absent. V and J calls and clone size are as listed in that table; D and trimming were resolved from the DNA. The sample lists roughly 200,000 clones; 80% to 90% were seen once. Material: peripheral blood. The TCR was taken from a man aged 55 to 70 who had recovered from COVID-19.

This CDR3 reads CASSLDSNTEAFF. CDR3 sequence (DNA): TGTGCCAGCAGCTTGGACAGTAACACTGAAGCTTTCTTT. This chain links TRBV5-5 with TRBJ1-1; the D is unclear. V was cut by 0 bases and J by 2 bases, with 5 bases left in between. There are 13 residues in the CDR3. Germline V CDR1 and CDR2: SGHKS, YYEKEE (reference sequence).